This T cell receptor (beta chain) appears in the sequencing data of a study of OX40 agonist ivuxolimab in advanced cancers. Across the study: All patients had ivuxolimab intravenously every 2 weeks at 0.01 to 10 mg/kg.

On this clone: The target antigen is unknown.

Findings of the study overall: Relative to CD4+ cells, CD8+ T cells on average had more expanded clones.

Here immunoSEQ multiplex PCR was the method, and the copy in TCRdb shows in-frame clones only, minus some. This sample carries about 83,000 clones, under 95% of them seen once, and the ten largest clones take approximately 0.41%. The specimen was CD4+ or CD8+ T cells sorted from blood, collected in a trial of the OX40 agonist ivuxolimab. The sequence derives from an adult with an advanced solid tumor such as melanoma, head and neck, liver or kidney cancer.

The CDR3 region has the DNA TGTGCCATCAGTGAGGGGGCTTTGAACACTGAAGCTTTCTTT. Translating it yields CAISEGALNTEAFF. This chain connects TRBV10-3 to TRBJ1-1, with a weak D call TRBD1 (5 bases). The CDR3 totals 14 residues. The ends were cut back, 2 bases at V and 0 bases at J, with 7 bases in the middle. Per germline, CDR1 ENHRY and CDR2 SYGVKD.